The source of this T cell receptor (beta chain) is a study of metastatic and nonmetastatic thyroid tumors. Whole-study context: For malignant and benign thyroid patients, tumor or nodule tissue and blood were the sources whose repertoires were compared.

Study outcomes and limitations: Across blood and tumor, TCR beta diversity in malignant thyroid tumors was reportedly significantly higher than in benign nodules.

The V end was cut by 5 bases, the J end by 5 bases, with 13 bases between. CDR3 length: 15 residues. Germline V gives CDR1 MDHEN, CDR2 SYDVKM. Among the patients, none had received any treatment before thyroid surgery. In the original processing: Differences in CDR3 between clinicopathological groups were drawn on to build a classifier intended to discriminate distant-metastatic papillary thyroid cancer patients. TCRdb used MiXCR to call clones anew from the PCR reads. In this record, the V and J calls reflect TCRdb's handling and not the investigators' own analysis. The table records about 16,000 clones, around 21% of them present only once. This clone showed up just a few times. The target antigen is unknown.

Material: adjacent normal tissue. The J gene is TRBJ1-6, the V gene TRBV28; no firm D call. The sequence came from a female donor with papillary thyroid cancer or a benign thyroid nodule (not recorded which). Some clones in this sample may be carry-over from other donors' samples. CDR3 residues: CASSPHTFNNSPLHF. For the CDR3, the DNA is TGTGCCAGCAGTCCCCACACGTTCAATAATTCACCCCTCCACTTT.